What follows are 25 T cell receptor beta chains derived from one specimen sequenced in a study of response to subunit inactivated influenza vaccine. TCRdb reprocessed the RT-PCR reads via MiXCR and lists one record per CDR3 protein. The sample lists 500,000 to 600,000 distinct CDR3 sequences; 12% to 15% were seen once. The sequences come from PBMCs from blood, collected about 13 days after vaccination. These receptors were taken from a man aged 50 to 60 who received an inactivated influenza vaccine.

The chain recombines TRBV12-3 or TRBV12-4 with TRBJ2-2; 9 bases map to TRBD1. The CDR3 runs 16 residues. The V segment lost 6 bases and the J segment 3 bases; nucleotides outside the gene matches: 8. The CDR3 region has the DNA TGTGCCAGCAGCCCACAGGGGGCTGGGGACACCGGGGAGCTGTTTTTT. This codes for CASSPQGAGDTGELFF.

This clonotype was found a few times. The chain couples TRBV9 to TRBJ2-3, with D perhaps TRBD2 (6 bases). Per the germline V gene, CDR1 is SGDLS and CDR2 is YYNGEE. Deletions cut 2 bases from V and 3 bases from J, with 10 bases between. The CDR3 has 14 residues. In DNA form, the CDR3 reads TGTGCCAGCAGCGTGGGGGGATGGACAGATACGCAGTATTTT. This encodes CASSVGGWTDTQYF.

This clonotype has ten or more counts. The chain has TRBV12-3 or TRBV12-4 and TRBJ1-5; D unclear. This CDR3 comprises 16 residues. V lost 6 bases, J lost 3 bases, and 18 bases lay in between. CDR3 sequence: CASSPQLGMNNQPQHF. In nucleotides, the CDR3 is TGTGCCAGCAGCCCCCAATTGGGAATGAACAATCAGCCCCAGCATTTT.

This clonotype appeared a few times. The CDR3 here is CASTGPGANVLTF. Here the CDR3 DNA reads TGTGCCAGTACAGGGCCTGGGGCCAACGTCCTGACTTTC. The chain has TRBV19 and TRBJ2-6; possible D gene TRBD1, 5 bases. V was pared by 7 bases and J by 2 bases, with 6 bases between. The CDR3 is made up of 13 amino acids. Germline V gives CDR1 LNHDA, CDR2 SQIVND (reference sequence).

A few counts support this clonotype. This chain uses TRBV7-2 with TRBJ2-5; D assignment may be TRBD1 or TRBD2 (5 bases each). Germline V gene data show CDR1 as SGHTA and CDR2 as FQGNSA. Trimming shortened V by 5 bases and J by 5 bases, and 12 bases separated the two germline ends. This CDR3 is 13 amino acids long. Here the CDR3 reads CASSPRDGETQYF. In nucleotides, the CDR3 is TGTGCCAGCAGCCCGAGGGACGGGGAGACCCAGTACTTC.

In its sample, this clonotype was seen a few times. V gene TRBV20-1 combines with J gene TRBJ2-5; D is possibly TRBD2 (5 bases). Germline lookup yields CDR1 DFQATT and CDR2 SNEGSKA (reference sequence). CDR3 length: 15 amino acids. The germline V and J ends were trimmed by 2 bases and 0 bases, with 13 bases remaining between them. DNA of the CDR3: TGCAGTGCTAGACCATTACTAGAGGACCAAGAGACCCAGTACTTC. Amino acid sequence: CSARPLLEDQETQYF.

V usage is TRBV5-1 and J usage is TRBJ2-3, with no clear D. V was pared by 0 bases and J by 6 bases, with 11 bases between. Per germline, CDR1 SGHRS and CDR2 YFSETQ. CDR3 length: 14 amino acids. CDR3 in DNA: TGCGCCAGCAGCTTGGAGCCTTTTGAGGATACGCAGTATTTT. Amino acids: CASSLEPFEDTQYF. The entire variable domain, with the rest obtained from reference TRBV5-1 and TRBJ2-3, is as follows: KAGVTQTPRYLIKTRGQQVTLSCSPISGHRSVSWYQQTPGQGLQFLFEYFSETQRNKGNFPGRFSGRQFSNSRSEMNVSTLELGDSALYLCASSLEPFEDTQYFGPGTRLTVL.

The chain has TRBV5-5 and TRBJ1-1; the D gene is possibly TRBD1 (6 bases). The germline V gene encodes CDR1 SGHKS and CDR2 YYEKEE (reference sequence). V was clipped by 4 bases and J by 5 bases, with 21 bases between them. This CDR3 region has 16 residues. In DNA form, the CDR3 reads TGTGCCAGCAGCACCATATACAGGGCTCGAGAAACTGAAGCTTTCTTT. This translates into CASSTIYRARETEAFF.

The rearrangement joins TRBV14 to TRBJ2-2; 7 bases match TRBD2. Germline V gene sequence: CDR1 SGHDN, CDR2 FVKESK. V was pared by 4 bases and J by 6 bases, with 2 bases of the junction left unmatched. CDR3 length equals 13 residues. CDR3 DNA sequence: TGTGCCAGCAGCCGTAGCGGGCCCGGGGAGCTGTTTTTT. Its translation: CASSRSGPGELFF.

In this sample, this clonotype turned up a few times. J is TRBJ2-2 and V is TRBV5-1; 11 bases map to TRBD2. CDR1 SGHRS and CDR2 YFSETQ come from the germline V gene. The CDR3 loop spans 16 amino acids. V trimming: 2 bases; J trimming: 6 bases; junction bases outside the gene matches: 6. The CDR3: CASSFASGRQSGELFF. CDR3 sequence (DNA): TGCGCCAGCAGCTTTGCTAGCGGGAGGCAGTCCGGGGAGCTGTTTTTT.

This clonotype was found a few times. The chain has TRBV7-8 and TRBJ2-3, with 8 bases aligning to TRBD2. CDR3 size: 20 residues. The V segment lost 0 bases and the J segment 0 bases; nucleotides outside the gene matches: 14. From germline, CDR1 is SGHVS and CDR2 FQNEAQ. CDR3 DNA: TGTGCCAGCAGCTTAGCGAGACTACAGGGACTAGTGCGAAGCACAGATACGCAGTATTTT. It encodes CASSLARLQGLVRSTDTQYF.

Only a few counts were recorded for this clonotype. The rearrangement links TRBV18 to TRBJ1-1; D ambiguous. The germline gives CDR1 KGHSH, CDR2 LQKENI. This CDR3 comprises 14 residues. With 0 bases removed from V and 1 base from J, the gap between germline ends came to 6 bases. As DNA, the CDR3 is TGTGCCAGCTCACCACCGGGTGGGAACACTGAAGCTTTCTTT. Translating it yields CASSPPGGNTEAFF.

The chain employs TRBV7-2 and TRBJ2-5, with TRBD1 as a possible D gene (5 bases). Trimming cost V 2 bases and J 4 bases, with 14 bases left between them. This CDR3 contains 15 residues. Germline V gene sequence: CDR1 SGHTA, CDR2 FQGNSA. CDR3 in amino acids: CASSLIRERLETQYF. CDR3 nucleotide sequence: TGTGCCAGCAGCTTAATCAGGGAACGGCTAGAGACCCAGTACTTC.

The chain joins TRBV4-1 to TRBJ2-7; no reliable D call. There are 15 residues in the CDR3. Trimming shortened V by 1 base and J by 2 bases, and 12 bases separated the two germline ends. Germline V gene data show CDR1 as MGHRA and CDR2 as YSYEKL. The CDR3 is CASSQVKQSTYEQYF. CDR3 in DNA: TGCGCCAGCAGCCAAGTCAAACAGAGTACCTACGAGCAGTACTTC.

This chain links TRBV7-2 with TRBJ2-3; either TRBD1 or TRBD2 may supply D (5 bases each). The CDR3 loop spans 16 amino acids. Germline V gene data show CDR1 as SGHTA and CDR2 as FQGNSA. V dropped 1 base and J dropped 0 bases, with 11 bases sitting between them. The CDR3 DNA is TGTGCCAGCAGCTTAGATTGGGGACCAAGCACAGATACGCAGTATTTT. The encoded protein is CASSLDWGPSTDTQYF.

J is TRBJ2-5 and V is TRBV29-1, with 7 bases fitting TRBD2. This CDR3 is built from 14 residues. Germline CDR1 SQVTM, CDR2 ANQGSEA. V lost 4 bases, J lost 5 bases, and 10 bases stayed unmatched. CDR3 coding DNA: TGCAGCGTTGCACCCGGGACTACGCGGGAGACCCAGTACTTC. Translating gives CSVAPGTTRETQYF.

The J gene is TRBJ2-7, the V gene TRBV28; tentatively, D is TRBD1 or TRBD2 (5 bases each). Germline CDR1 reads MDHEN; CDR2 reads SYDVKM. With 3 bases removed from V and 4 bases from J, the gap between germline ends came to 16 bases. The CDR3 spans 15 residues. The CDR3 reads CASSFSRAGLYEQYF. CDR3 coding DNA: TGTGCCAGCAGTTTCTCGCGGGCAGGGCTTTACGAGCAGTACTTC. The full variable domain, in which reference TRBV28 and TRBJ2-7 provide the parts outside the CDR3, is DVKVTQSSRYLVKRTGEKVFLECVQDMDHENMFWYRQDPGLGLRLIYFSYDVKMKEKGDIPEGYSVSREKKERFSLILESASTNQTSMYLCASSFSRAGLYEQYFGPGTRLTVT.

In its sample, this clonotype was seen a few times. This chain joins TRBV7-2 and TRBJ2-7, with TRBD2 identical over 10 bases. J gave up 4 bases and V 5 bases, and 8 bases lay outside the gene matches. The CDR3 has 15 amino acids. CDR1 is SGHTA and CDR2 is FQGNSA in the germline V gene. The CDR3: CASSPSGGALYEQYF. CDR3 sequence (DNA): TGTGCCAGCAGCCCCAGCGGGGGGGCCTTGTACGAGCAGTACTTC.

The chain has TRBV20-1 and TRBJ2-5; maybe TRBD1 (5 bases). Trimming cost V 0 bases and J 4 bases, with 12 bases left between them. The CDR3 consists of 14 residues. CDR1 and CDR2 from the germline V gene are DFQATT and SNEGSKA (reference sequence). As DNA, the CDR3 is TGCAGTGCTAGAGATCGCACAGGAACAGAGACCCAGTACTTC. As protein: CSARDRTGTETQYF.

V gene TRBV7-2 combines with J gene TRBJ2-3; D is perhaps TRBD1 (5 bases). This CDR3 region has 15 residues. Germline-derived CDR1 and CDR2 are SGHTA and FQGNSA. The V and J ends lost 5 bases and 4 bases respectively, with 16 bases between them. The CDR3: CASSQNTGAPDTQYF. The CDR3 coding sequence is TGTGCCAGCAGCCAAAATACTGGGGCCCCAGATACGCAGTATTTT.

The chain recombines TRBV6-1 with TRBJ2-2; maybe TRBD2 (5 bases). With 5 bases removed from V and 3 bases from J, the gap between germline ends came to 13 bases. CDR3 size: 15 residues. Germline V gene lookup returns CDR1 MNHNS and CDR2 SASEGT. The CDR3 spells CASSRSGSYTGELFF. The DNA for the CDR3 is TGTGCCAGCAGTCGATCGGGAAGCTACACCGGGGAGCTGTTTTTT.

The genes are TRBV10-3 and TRBJ1-6, with a weak D call TRBD1 (5 bases). Per germline, CDR1 ENHRY and CDR2 SYGVKD. This CDR3 contains 15 residues. The V end was cut by 2 bases, the J end by 5 bases, with 10 bases between. This CDR3 is CAISEGGSHNSPLHF. The DNA for the CDR3 is TGTGCCATCAGTGAGGGGGGAAGCCATAATTCACCCCTCCACTTT.

This clonotype was seen a handful of times. The chain combines TRBV30 with TRBJ2-7; 11 bases are a match to TRBD2. V lost 0 bases and J lost 9; bases outside the gene matches: 7. The CDR3 consists of 14 residues. CDR1 and CDR2 (germline): GTSNPN, SVGIG (reference sequence). CDR3 residues: CAWSVGATSGAQYF. Written as DNA, the CDR3 is TGTGCCTGGAGTGTAGGGGCGACTAGCGGGGCGCAGTACTTC.

The CDR3 DNA reads as TGTGCCAGCAACAGGCCGGCGTTGGATGAGCAGTTCTTC. The encoded protein is CASNRPALDEQFF. The chain uses TRBV6-2 or TRBV6-3 and TRBJ2-1; the D gene is possibly TRBD1 (5 bases). V was cut by 7 bases and J by 8 bases, with 15 bases left in between. The germline gives CDR1 MNHEY, CDR2 SVGEGT. The length of the CDR3 is 13 residues.

This clonotype was counted between two and nine times. The gene calls are TRBV28 and TRBJ2-2; 8 nucleotides agree with TRBD1. V was clipped by 4 bases and J by 15 bases; unmatched bases: 13. The CDR3 contains 14 residues. Germline CDR1 reads MDHEN; CDR2 reads SYDVKM. The CDR3 DNA reads TGTGCCAGCAGTTCCCTATTAGACAGGGGTTTTTTGTTTTTT. Translating gives CASSSLLDRGFLFF.